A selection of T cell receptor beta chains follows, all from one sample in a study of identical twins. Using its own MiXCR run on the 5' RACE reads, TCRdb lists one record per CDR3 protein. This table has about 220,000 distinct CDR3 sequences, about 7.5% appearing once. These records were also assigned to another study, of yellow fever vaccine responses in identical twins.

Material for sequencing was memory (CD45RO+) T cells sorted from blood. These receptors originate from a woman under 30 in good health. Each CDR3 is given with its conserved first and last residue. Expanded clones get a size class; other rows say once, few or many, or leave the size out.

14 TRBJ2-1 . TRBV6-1 CASRGVGRNNEQFF
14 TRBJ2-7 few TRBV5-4 CASSWVPGSYEQYF
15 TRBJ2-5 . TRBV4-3 CASSQELAVQETQYF
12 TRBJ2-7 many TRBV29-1 CSVDGGGYEQYF
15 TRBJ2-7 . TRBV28 CASRRLGNPLYEQYF
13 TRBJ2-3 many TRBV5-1 CASSLQGYNTQYF
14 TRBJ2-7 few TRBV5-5 CASARDRSSYEQYF
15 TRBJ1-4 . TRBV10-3 CAISERGREDEKLFF
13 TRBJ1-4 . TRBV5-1 CASSLLEGEKLFF
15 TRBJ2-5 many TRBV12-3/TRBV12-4 CASSFAGSFQETQYF
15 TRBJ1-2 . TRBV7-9 CASSFAGQAPYGYTF
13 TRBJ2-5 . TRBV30 CAWSVASARTQYF
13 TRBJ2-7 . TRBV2 CASSDGQGDEQYF
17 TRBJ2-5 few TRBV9 CASSGSSGGLRAETQYF
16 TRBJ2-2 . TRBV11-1 CASSFSGRRDTGELFF
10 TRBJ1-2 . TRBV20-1 CSAGHYGYTF
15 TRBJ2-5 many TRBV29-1 CSVELAQGVRETQYF
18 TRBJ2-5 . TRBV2 CASSESRRSAGWQETQYF
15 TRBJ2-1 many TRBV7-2 CASSLRGQQYNEQFF
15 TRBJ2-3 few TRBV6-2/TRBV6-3 CASSYSEGGADTQYF
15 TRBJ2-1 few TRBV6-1 CASRPGGSSYNEQFF
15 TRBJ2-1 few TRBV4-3 CASSQTSGRGSEQFF
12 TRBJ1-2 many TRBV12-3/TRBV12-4 CASSGQGYGYTF
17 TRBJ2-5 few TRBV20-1 CSARSFLPGQQQETQYF
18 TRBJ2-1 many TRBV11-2 CASSSRLKTSGKNNEQFF
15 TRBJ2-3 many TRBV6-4 CASSDSAGGADTQYF
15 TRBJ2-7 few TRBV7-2 CASSPRQGYSYEQYF
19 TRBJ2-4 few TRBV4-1 CASSRRDRGTIAAKNIQYF
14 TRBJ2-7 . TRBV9 CASSVEDRSYEQYF
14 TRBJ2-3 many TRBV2 CASTTGQGTDTQYF
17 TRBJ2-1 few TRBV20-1 CSANLASGGLPYNEQFF
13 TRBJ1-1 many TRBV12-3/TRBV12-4 CASSWDRGTEAFF
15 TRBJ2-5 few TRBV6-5 CASSWGLDFQETQYF
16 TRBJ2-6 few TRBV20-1 CSARVQGSSGANVLTF
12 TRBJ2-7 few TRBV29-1 CSVDFGAYEQYF
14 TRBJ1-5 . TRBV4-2 CASSAGANGQPQHF
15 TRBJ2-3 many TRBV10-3 CAISAGPGVSDTQYF
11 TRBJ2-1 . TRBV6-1 CASSALHEQFF
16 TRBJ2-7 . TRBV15 CATSRDPRTGGYAQYF
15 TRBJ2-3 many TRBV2 CASRLSGGPLDTQYF
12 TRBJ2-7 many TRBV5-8 CASSHISYEQYF
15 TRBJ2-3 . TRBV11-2 CASSWSGARTDTQYF
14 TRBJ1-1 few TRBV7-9 CASSLVWANTEAFF
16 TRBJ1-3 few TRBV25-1 CASRGDRGASGNTIYF
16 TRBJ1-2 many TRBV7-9 CASSSPGLRDYGGYTF
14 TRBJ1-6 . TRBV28 CASNVGGLNSPLHF
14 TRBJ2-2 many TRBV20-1 CSASGHPKSGELFF
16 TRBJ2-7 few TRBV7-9 CASSLAPGLDADEQYF
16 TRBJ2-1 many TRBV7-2 CASSLGGTSGRDEQFF
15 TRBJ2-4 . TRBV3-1 CASSQMDTTKNIQYF
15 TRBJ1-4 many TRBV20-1 CSASTAQGWNEKLFF